This T cell receptor beta chain was sequenced in a study of early T cells in non-severe SARS-CoV-2 infection. Study at large: The input, bulk RNA from unsorted whole blood, was sequenced, and chains were unpaired.

In this sample, this clonotype turned up a few times. The antigen is unknown. Study observations and caveats: The matching step, a VDJdb search, favored anti-spike CD8 responses and missed private and CD4 specificities.

Unique molecular identifier tags were affixed to discrete cDNA molecules. TCRdb used MiXCR to reprocess the 5' RACE reads, holding one entry per CDR3 protein. The repertoire holds tens of thousands of distinct CDR3 sequences, with about 12% as singletons. The germline V gene has CDR1 SGHRS and CDR2 YFSETQ. The CDR3 spans 14 residues. V dropped 4 bases and J dropped 6; count of bases not matched to a gene: 8. The receptor was derived from an adult who was a healthcare worker with PCR-confirmed SARS-CoV-2 infection or an uninfected control (not recorded which). The donor label of this sample is uncertain. This chain connects TRBV5-1 to TRBJ1-2, with 8 bases fitting TRBD1. The sample in question was whole blood, obtained at baseline. CDR3 sequence (DNA): TGCGCCAGCAGCCAAGACAGGGGAACGGATGGCTACACCTTC. As protein: CASSQDRGTDGYTF. Combining the CDR3 with reference TRBV5-1 and TRBJ1-2 gives the whole variable domain KAGVTQTPRYLIKTRGQQVTLSCSPISGHRSVSWYQQTPGQGLQFLFEYFSETQRNKGNFPGRFSGRQFSNSRSEMNVSTLELGDSALYLCASSQDRGTDGYTFGSGTRLTVV.